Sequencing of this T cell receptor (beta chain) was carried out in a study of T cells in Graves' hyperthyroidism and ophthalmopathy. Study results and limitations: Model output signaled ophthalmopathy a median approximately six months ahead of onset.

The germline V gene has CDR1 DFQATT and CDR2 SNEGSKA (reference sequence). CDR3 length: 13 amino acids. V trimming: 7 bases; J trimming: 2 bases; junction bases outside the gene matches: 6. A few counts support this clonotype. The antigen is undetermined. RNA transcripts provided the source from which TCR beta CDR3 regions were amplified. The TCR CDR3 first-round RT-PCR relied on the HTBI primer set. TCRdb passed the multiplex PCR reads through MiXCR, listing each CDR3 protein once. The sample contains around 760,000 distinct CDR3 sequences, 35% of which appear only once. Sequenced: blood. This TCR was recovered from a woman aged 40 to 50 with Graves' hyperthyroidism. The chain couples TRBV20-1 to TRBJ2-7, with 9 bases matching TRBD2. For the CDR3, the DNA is TGCAGTGTTAGCCCTAGCGGGACCTACGAGCAGTACTTC. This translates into CSVSPSGTYEQYF.